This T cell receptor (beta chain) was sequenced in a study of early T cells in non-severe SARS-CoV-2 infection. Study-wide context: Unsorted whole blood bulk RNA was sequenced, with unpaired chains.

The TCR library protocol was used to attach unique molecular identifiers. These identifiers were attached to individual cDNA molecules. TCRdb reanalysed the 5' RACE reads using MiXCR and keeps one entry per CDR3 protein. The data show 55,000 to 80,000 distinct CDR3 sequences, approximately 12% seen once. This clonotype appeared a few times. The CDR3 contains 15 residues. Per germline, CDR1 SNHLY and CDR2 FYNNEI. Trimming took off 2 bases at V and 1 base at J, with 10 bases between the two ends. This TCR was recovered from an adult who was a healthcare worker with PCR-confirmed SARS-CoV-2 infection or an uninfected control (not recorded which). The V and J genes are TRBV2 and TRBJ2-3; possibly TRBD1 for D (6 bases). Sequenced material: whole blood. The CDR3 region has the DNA TGTGCCAGCAGTGAAACAGGGATGGGCACAGATACGCAGTATTTT. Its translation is CASSETGMGTDTQYF. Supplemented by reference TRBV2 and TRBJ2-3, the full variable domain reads EPEVTQTPSHQVTQMGQEVILRCVPISNHLYFYWYRQILGQKVEFLVSFYNNEISEKSEIFDDQFSVERPDGSNFTLKIRSTKLEDSAMYFCASSETGMGTDTQYFGPGTRLTVL.